This TCR beta chain was documented in a study of shared clonotypes between healthy human individuals. Whole-study findings and limits: On the whole, naive subsets had larger estimated richness than memory subsets had.

Naive CD8 cells lacked CD45RO and underwent positive selection for CCR7, leaving out terminally differentiated effector memory CD45RA+ cells. Method: immunoSEQ multiplex PCR; TCRdb's copy keeps in-frame clones and lacks some. The sample has around 600,000 clones; approximately 96% are singletons. The V and J ends lost 4 bases and 4 bases respectively, with 11 bases between them. The CDR3 consists of 13 residues. The V gene's germline CDR1 is MGHRA and CDR2 YSYEKL. This clone showed up just a few times. Its antigen remains unknown. The chain links TRBV4-1 to TRBJ2-7, with D unresolved. This clonotype was sampled from a woman in her twenties or thirties in good health. Sequenced input: naive CD8+ T cells sorted from blood. The CDR3 is CASSPWVGYEQYF. The CDR3, as DNA: TGCGCCAGCAGCCCCTGGGTCGGATACGAGCAGTACTTC.